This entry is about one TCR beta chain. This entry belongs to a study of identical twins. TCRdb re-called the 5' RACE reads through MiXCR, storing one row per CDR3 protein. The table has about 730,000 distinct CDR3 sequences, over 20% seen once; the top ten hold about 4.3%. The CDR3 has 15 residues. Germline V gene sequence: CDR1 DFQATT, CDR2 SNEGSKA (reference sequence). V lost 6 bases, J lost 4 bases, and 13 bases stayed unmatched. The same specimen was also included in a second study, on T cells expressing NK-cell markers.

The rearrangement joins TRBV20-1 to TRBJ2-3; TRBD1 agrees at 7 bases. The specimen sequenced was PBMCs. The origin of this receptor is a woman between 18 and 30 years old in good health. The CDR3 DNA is TGCAGTGCGGTCGACGCAGGGGGTTTGTCAGATACGCAGTATTTT. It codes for CSAVDAGGLSDTQYF.